Sequencing of this TCR beta chain was carried out in a study of T cells in Graves' hyperthyroidism and ophthalmopathy. Calling Graves' hyperthyroidism stable meant ophthalmopathy did not progress within 18 months. The PBMCs were sourced from fresh peripheral blood (less than 11 ml). Amplified regions were TCR beta CDR3 sequences from RNA transcripts. HTBI primers were used for first-round RT-PCR of the TCR CDR3. MiXCR, applied by TCRdb to the multiplex PCR reads, yields one record per CDR3 protein. The sample carries some 510,000 distinct CDR3 sequences, 20% to 25% recorded once. CDR1 and CDR2 (germline): SGHTA, FQGNSA. Trimming cost V 0 bases and J 8 bases, with 7 bases left between them. This CDR3 has 12 residues. Many counts were recorded for this clonotype.

The sequence derives from a man between 18 and 29 years old with Graves' hyperthyroidism. The sequenced sample was blood. The V gene is TRBV7-2, the J gene TRBJ1-2; D is ambiguous. The CDR3 DNA reads TGTGCCAGCAGCTTAGCGCGTGGCGGCTACACCTTC. It translates to CASSLARGGYTF.